Presented here are 12 T cell receptor beta chains from one specimen sequenced in a study of cytomegalovirus exposure and HLA in healthy donors. The primer mix had 60 Vbeta and 13 Jbeta primers. Only in-frame clones appear in the TCRdb table, and some are missing; sequencing was by immunoSEQ multiplex PCR. The sample is made up of 100,000 to 150,000 clones, and the top ten hold more than 1.5% of it. Material: PBMCs. These receptors all come from a man aged 18 to 30 in good health and CMV-seronegative.

This chain connects TRBV6-5 to TRBJ1-4, with no clear D. V was shortened by 6 bases and J by 5 bases, with 10 bases between the two germline ends. The CDR3 runs to 13 residues. Germline CDR1 reads MNHEY; CDR2 reads SVGAGI. CDR3 DNA: TGTGCCAGCAGCCGCGGCGTGAATGAAAAACTGTTTTTT. The encoded protein is CASSRGVNEKLFF.

The chain uses TRBV4-3 and TRBJ1-6, with 7 bases matching TRBD1. CDR1 LGHNA and CDR2 YSLEER come from the germline V gene. CDR3 size: 14 residues. J gave up 9 bases and V 3 bases, and 5 bases lay outside the gene matches. CDR3 sequence reads: CASSQTGLGSPLHF. CDR3 nucleotide sequence: TGCGCCAGCAGCCAGACAGGGCTTGGTTCACCCCTCCACTTT.

The rearrangement links TRBV7-3 to TRBJ2-1, with D perhaps matching TRBD1 (5 bases). The CDR3 runs to 17 residues. Germline CDR1 reads SGHTA; CDR2 reads FQGTGA. V lost 0 bases and J 7 bases, leaving 19 bases between the germline ends. CDR3 bases: TGTGCCAGCAGCTTAACGTCCGCAGGGCCGTTGGGGAATGAGCAGTTCTTC. Translating it yields CASSLTSAGPLGNEQFF. The whole variable domain, remainder taken from reference TRBV7-3 and TRBJ2-1, is GAGVSQTPSNKVTEKGKYVELRCDPISGHTALYWYRQSLGQGPEFLIYFQGTGAADDSGLPNDRFFAVRPEGSVSTLKIQRTERGDSAVYLCASSLTSAGPLGNEQFFGPGTRLTVL.

The chain links TRBV7-2 to TRBJ2-1; 11 nucleotides agree with TRBD2. Germline V lookup: CDR1 SGHTA, CDR2 FQGNSA. CDR3 length: 16 residues. The trim removed 1 base at V and 5 bases at J, leaving 4 bases unmatched. As DNA, the CDR3 is TGTGCCAGCAGCTTAGAACTAGCGGGGGCTAACAATGAGCAGTTCTTC. As protein: CASSLELAGANNEQFF.

The V and J genes are TRBV11-2 and TRBJ1-4; TRBD1 matches at 8 bases. The CDR3 is made up of 16 amino acids. Germline values: CDR1 SGHAT, CDR2 FQNNGV. With V trimmed by 5 bases and J by 5 bases, 10 bases remained unmatched. CDR3 amino acids: CASSPGDRLKNEKLFF. The CDR3 DNA is TGTGCCAGCAGCCCAGGGGACAGGCTGAAAAATGAAAAACTGTTTTTT.

The chain combines TRBV5-1 with TRBJ2-3, with TRBD2 identical over 11 bases. This CDR3 comprises 16 residues. The V gene's germline CDR1 is SGHRS and CDR2 YFSETQ. The V gene end was trimmed by 4 bases and the J gene end by 1 base; junction bases not matched to a gene: 5. The CDR3 coding sequence is TGCGCCAGCAGCGGGCGGGGACTAGCGGGCACAGATACGCAGTATTTT. Its protein product is CASSGRGLAGTDTQYF. Full variable domain (remainder filled in from reference TRBV5-1 and TRBJ2-3): KAGVTQTPRYLIKTRGQQVTLSCSPISGHRSVSWYQQTPGQGLQFLFEYFSETQRNKGNFPGRFSGRQFSNSRSEMNVSTLELGDSALYLCASSGRGLAGTDTQYFGPGTRLTVL.

This chain connects TRBV11-3 to TRBJ2-7; a possible D gene is TRBD1 (6 bases). Germline CDR1 and CDR2: SGHNT and YENEEA. This CDR3 comprises 14 residues. V was trimmed by 6 bases and J by 6 bases, leaving 18 bases between them. The CDR3 loop reads CASSQTQGPLEQYF. DNA of the CDR3: TGTGCCAGCAGTCAAACGCAGGGGCCCCTCGAGCAGTACTTC.

This rearrangement joins TRBV7-9 to TRBJ2-5; D possibly corresponds to TRBD2 (6 bases). The V end was cut by 5 bases, the J end by 3 bases, with 16 bases between. The V gene's germline CDR1 is SEHNR and CDR2 FQNEAQ (reference sequence). The CDR3 totals 15 residues. For the CDR3, the DNA is TGTGCCAGCAGCGGAGAGAGGACGGGGGAAGAGACCCAGTACTTC. This sequence encodes CASSGERTGEETQYF.

The chain carries TRBV7-9 and TRBJ1-6; possibly TRBD1 for D (6 bases). V lost 5 bases and J lost 7, with 12 bases in between. The CDR3 length is 14 residues. CDR1 is SEHNR and CDR2 is FQNEAQ in the germline V gene (reference sequence). The CDR3 DNA follows: TGTGCCAGCAGCACCAGACAGGAGAATTCACCCCTCCACTTT. Amino acids: CASSTRQENSPLHF.

The chain has TRBV7-2 and TRBJ1-3; TRBD1 matches at 7 bases. This CDR3 spans 16 amino acids. Looked up from germline, CDR1 is SGHTA and CDR2 is FQGNSA. V was pared by 2 bases and J by 2 bases, with 6 bases of the junction left unmatched. CDR3: CASSLLTGSAGNTIYF. DNA of the CDR3: TGTGCCAGCAGCTTATTGACAGGGAGCGCTGGAAACACCATATATTTT. The full variable domain, in which reference TRBV7-2 and TRBJ1-3 provide the parts outside the CDR3, is GAGVSQSPSNKVTEKGKDVELRCDPISGHTALYWYRQSLGQGLEFLIYFQGNSAPDKSGLPSDRFSAERTGGSVSTLTIQRTQQEDSAVYLCASSLLTGSAGNTIYFGEGSWLTVV.

This chain uses TRBV18 with TRBJ2-2; no firm D call. Per the germline V gene, CDR1 is KGHSH and CDR2 is LQKENI. V lost 3 bases, J lost 6 bases, and 5 bases lay in between. CDR3 length: 12 amino acids. The CDR3 nucleotides are TGTGCCAGCTCACCCTCGTCCGGGGAGCTGTTTTTT. Encoded protein: CASSPSSGELFF. Combining the CDR3 with reference TRBV18 and TRBJ2-2 gives the whole variable domain NAGVMQNPRHLVRRRGQEARLRCSPMKGHSHVYWYRQLPEEGLKFMVYLQKENIIDESGMPKERFSAEFPKEGPSILRIQQVVRGDSAAYFCASSPSSGELFFGEGSRLTVL.

This chain joins TRBV28 and TRBJ1-5; no definite D call. This CDR3 is built from 17 residues. V shed 7 bases and J shed 4 bases, with 23 bases lying between them. Germline V gives CDR1 MDHEN, CDR2 SYDVKM. The CDR3 DNA is TGTGCCAGCAAAAAATCCGGGATACAAGAGATAAATCAGCCCCAGCATTTT. This encodes CASKKSGIQEINQPQHF.